This TCR beta chain derives from a study of cytomegalovirus exposure and HLA in healthy donors. Findings and caveats of the study: A reported reduction in N-insertions relative to the roughly 710-donor mean was seen in an Asian-associated ancestry cluster in a later analysis.

With regard to this clone: Antigen unknown.

It was with 60 Vbeta and 13 Jbeta primers that the PCR ran. Clones were read by immunoSEQ multiplex PCR, and TCRdb kept only the in-frame ones, dropping some. There are tens of thousands of clones in the sample; around 80% occur only once, and approximately 4.2% lies in the top ten. This TCR derives from a young woman in good health and CMV-seronegative. Sequencing was done on a sample of PBMCs.

The CDR3 DNA sequence: TGCAGCGTTATGAGGGCTAGTGGCTACACCTTC. As protein: CSVMRASGYTF. The V and J genes are TRBV29-1 and TRBJ1-2; D remains unclear. The CDR3 runs to 11 residues. CDR1 is SQVTM and CDR2 is ANQGSEA in the germline V gene. V was trimmed by 5 bases and J by 7 bases, leaving 11 bases between them.